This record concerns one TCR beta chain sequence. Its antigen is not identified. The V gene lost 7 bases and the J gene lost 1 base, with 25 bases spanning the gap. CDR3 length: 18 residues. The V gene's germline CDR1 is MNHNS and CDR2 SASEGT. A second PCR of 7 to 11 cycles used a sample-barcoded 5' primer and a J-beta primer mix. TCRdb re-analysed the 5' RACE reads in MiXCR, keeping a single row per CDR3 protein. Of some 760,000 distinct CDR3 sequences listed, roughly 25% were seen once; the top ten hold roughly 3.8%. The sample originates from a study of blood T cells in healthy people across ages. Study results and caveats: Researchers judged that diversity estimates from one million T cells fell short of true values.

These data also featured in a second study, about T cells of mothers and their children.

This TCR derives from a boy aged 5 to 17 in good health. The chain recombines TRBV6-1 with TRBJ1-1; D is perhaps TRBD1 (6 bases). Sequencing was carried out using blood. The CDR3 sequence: CASTHSLYVQGGNTEAFF. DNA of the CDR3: TGTGCCAGCACCCACTCGTTATATGTACAGGGAGGGAACACTGAAGCTTTCTTT.